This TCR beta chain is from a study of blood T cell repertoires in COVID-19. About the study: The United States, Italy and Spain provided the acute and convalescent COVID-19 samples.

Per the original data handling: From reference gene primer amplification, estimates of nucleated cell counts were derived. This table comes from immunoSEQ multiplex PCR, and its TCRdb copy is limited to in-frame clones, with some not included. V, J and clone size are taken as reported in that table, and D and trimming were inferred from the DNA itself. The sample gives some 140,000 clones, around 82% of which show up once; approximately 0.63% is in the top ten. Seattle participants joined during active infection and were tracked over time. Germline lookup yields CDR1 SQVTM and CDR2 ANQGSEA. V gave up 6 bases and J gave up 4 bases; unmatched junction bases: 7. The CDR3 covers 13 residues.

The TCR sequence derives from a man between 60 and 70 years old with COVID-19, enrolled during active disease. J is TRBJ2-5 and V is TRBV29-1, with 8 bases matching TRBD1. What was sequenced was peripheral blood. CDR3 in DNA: TGCAGCGTAGACAGGGGAAGGCGAGAGACCCAGTACTTC. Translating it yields CSVDRGRRETQYF.